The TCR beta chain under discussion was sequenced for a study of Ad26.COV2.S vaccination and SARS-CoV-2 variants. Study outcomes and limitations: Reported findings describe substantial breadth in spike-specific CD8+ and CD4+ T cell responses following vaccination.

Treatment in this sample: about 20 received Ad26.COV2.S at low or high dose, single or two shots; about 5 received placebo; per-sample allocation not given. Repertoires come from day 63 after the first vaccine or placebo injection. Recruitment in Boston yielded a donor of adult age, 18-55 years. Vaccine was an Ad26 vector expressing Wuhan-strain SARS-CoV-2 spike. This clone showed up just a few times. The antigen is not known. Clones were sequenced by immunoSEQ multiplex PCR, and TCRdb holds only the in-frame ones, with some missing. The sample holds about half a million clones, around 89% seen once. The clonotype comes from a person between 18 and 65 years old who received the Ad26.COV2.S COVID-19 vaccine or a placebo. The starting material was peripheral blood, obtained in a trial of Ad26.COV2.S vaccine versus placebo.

The CDR3 DNA follows: TGTGCCAGCTCATTCTCCGGGACAGGGGACTATGGCTACACCTTC. Its translation: CASSFSGTGDYGYTF. The chain uses TRBV18 and TRBJ1-2; 10 bases are shared with TRBD1. The CDR3 extends over 15 amino acids. Germline-derived CDR1 and CDR2 are KGHSH and LQKENI. V trimming: 5 bases; J trimming: 3 bases; junction bases outside the gene matches: 6. Full variable domain (rest looked up from reference TRBV18 and TRBJ1-2): NAGVMQNPRHLVRRRGQEARLRCSPMKGHSHVYWYRQLPEEGLKFMVYLQKENIIDESGMPKERFSAEFPKEGPSILRIQQVVRGDSAAYFCASSFSGTGDYGYTFGSGTRLTVV.